This T cell receptor beta chain stems from a study of blood T cell repertoires in COVID-19. Authors' data handling: Using reference gene primer amplification, nucleated cell counts were estimated. The data were produced by immunoSEQ multiplex PCR, yet TCRdb's version contains in-frame clones alone and is incomplete. That table furnishes V, J and clone size, whereas the DNA furnished D and trimming. This table has fewer than 200,000 clones, approximately 87% appearing once. Germline CDR1 is LGHNT and CDR2 is FRNRAP. CDR3 size: 17 residues. The V segment lost 1 base and the J segment 8 bases; nucleotides outside the gene matches: 13.

The chain couples TRBV12-5 to TRBJ2-1; 8 bases match TRBD1. The sequence came from a man between 65 and 85 years old with active or convalescent COVID-19. Sequencing was done on a sample of peripheral blood. CDR3 in DNA: TGTGCTAGTGGTTTGGGCCTGGGACAGGAGGGAGAGGATGAGCAGTTCTTC. It codes for CASGLGLGQEGEDEQFF.